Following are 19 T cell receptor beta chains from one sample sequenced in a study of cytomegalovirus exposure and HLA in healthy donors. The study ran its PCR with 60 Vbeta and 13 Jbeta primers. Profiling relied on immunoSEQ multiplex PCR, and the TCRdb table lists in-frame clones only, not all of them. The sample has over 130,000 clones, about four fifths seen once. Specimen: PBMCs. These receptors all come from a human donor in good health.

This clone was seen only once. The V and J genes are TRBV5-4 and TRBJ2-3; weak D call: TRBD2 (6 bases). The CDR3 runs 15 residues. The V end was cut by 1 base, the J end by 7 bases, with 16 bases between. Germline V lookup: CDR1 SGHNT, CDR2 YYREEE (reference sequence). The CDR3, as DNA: TGTGCCAGCAGCTTGAGTCGGACTATGTCCCATACGCAGTATTTT. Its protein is CASSLSRTMSHTQYF.

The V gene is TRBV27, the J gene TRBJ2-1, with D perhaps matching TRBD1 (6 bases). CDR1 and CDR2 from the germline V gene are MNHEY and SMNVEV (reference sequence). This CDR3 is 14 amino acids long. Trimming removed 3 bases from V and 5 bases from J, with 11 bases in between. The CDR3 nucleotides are TGTGCCAGCAGTTTGATGTACAGGGACAATGAGCAGTTCTTC. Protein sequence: CASSLMYRDNEQFF.

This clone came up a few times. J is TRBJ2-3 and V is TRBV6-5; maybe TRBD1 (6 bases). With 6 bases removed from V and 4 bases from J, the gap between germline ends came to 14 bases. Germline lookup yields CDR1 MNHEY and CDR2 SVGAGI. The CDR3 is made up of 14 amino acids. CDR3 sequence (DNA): TGTGCCAGCAGCCAAGGACAGAACGCAGATACGCAGTATTTT. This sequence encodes CASSQGQNADTQYF.

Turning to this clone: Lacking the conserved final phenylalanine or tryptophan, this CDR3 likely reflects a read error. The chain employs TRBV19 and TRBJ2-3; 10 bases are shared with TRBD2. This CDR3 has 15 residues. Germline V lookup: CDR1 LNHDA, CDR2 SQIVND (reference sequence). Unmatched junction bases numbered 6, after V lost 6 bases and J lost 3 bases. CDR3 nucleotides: TGTGCCAGTAGGTCTAGCGGGAGTGGGACAGATACGCAGTATCTT. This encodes CASRSSGSGTDTQYL.

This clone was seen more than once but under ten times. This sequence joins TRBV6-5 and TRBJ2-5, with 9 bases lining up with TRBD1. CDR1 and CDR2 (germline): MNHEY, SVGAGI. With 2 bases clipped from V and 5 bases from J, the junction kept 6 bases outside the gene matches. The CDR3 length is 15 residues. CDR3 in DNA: TGTGCCAGCAGTTACCCTGGGACAGGGTGGGAGACCCAGTACTTC. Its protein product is CASSYPGTGWETQYF.

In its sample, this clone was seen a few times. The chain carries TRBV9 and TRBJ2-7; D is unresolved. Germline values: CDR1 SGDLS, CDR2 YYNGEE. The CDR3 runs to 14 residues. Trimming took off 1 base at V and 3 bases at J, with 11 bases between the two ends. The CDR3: CASSVSGEGYEQYF. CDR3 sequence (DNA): TGTGCCAGCAGCGTATCAGGCGAAGGCTACGAGCAGTACTTC.

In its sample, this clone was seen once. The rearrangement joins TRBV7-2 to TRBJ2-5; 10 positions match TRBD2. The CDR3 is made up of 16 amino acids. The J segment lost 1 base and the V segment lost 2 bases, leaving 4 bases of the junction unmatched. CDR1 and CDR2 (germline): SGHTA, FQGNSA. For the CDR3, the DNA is TGTGCCAGCAGCTTAAGGACTAGCGGCCTCCAAGAGACCCAGTACTTC. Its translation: CASSLRTSGLQETQYF.

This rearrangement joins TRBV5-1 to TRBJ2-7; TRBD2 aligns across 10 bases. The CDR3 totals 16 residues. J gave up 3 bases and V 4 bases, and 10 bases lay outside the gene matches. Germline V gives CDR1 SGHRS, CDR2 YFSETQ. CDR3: CASSPLSGRAFYEQYF. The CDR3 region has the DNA TGCGCCAGCAGCCCGCTGAGCGGGAGGGCCTTCTACGAGCAGTACTTC.

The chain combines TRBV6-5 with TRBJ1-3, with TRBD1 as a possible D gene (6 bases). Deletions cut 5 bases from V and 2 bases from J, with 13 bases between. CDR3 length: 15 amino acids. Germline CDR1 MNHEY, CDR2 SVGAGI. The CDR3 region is CASSRGQLAGNTIYF. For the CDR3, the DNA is TGTGCCAGCAGTCGCGGACAGTTGGCTGGAAACACCATATATTTT.

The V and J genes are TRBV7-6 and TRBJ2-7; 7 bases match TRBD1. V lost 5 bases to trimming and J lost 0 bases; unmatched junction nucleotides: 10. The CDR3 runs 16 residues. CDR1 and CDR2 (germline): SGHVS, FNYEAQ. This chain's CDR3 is CASSLTTGRSSYEQYF. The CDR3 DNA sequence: TGTGCCAGCAGCCTTACGACAGGGCGGAGCTCCTACGAGCAGTACTTC.

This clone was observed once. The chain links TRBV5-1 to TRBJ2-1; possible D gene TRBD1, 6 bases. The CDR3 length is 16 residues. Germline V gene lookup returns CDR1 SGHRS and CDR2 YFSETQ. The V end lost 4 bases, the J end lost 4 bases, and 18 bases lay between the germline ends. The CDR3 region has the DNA TGCGCCAGCAGCGGGGGTGGACAGCTATTGTACAATGAGCAGTTCTTC. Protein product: CASSGGGQLLYNEQFF.

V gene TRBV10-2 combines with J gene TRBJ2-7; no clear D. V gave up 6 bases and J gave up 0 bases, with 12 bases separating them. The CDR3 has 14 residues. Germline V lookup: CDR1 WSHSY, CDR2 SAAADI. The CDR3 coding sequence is TGCGCCAGCAGGAATGGGCAGATCTCCTACGAGCAGTACTTC. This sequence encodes CASRNGQISYEQYF.

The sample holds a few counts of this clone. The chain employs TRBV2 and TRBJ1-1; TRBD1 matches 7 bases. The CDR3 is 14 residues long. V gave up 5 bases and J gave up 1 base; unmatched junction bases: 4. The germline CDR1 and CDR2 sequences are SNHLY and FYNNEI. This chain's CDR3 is CASSIRQGNTEAFF. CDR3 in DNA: TGTGCCAGCAGTATAAGACAGGGGAACACTGAAGCTTTCTTT.

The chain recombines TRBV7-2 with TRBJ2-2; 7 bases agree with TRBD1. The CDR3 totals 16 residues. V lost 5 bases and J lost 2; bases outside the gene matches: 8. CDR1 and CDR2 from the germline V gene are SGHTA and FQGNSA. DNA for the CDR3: TGTGCCAGCAGCCTTCGACGACAGGGTAACACCGGGGAGCTGTTTTTT. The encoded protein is CASSLRRQGNTGELFF.

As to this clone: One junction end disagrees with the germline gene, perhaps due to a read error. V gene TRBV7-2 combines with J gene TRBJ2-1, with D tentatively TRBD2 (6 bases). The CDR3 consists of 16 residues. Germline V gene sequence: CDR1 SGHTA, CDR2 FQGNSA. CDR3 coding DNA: TGTGCCAGCAGCCGCAACGCCCGGGGGTCCTACAATGAGCGGTTCTTC. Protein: CASSRNARGSYNERFF.

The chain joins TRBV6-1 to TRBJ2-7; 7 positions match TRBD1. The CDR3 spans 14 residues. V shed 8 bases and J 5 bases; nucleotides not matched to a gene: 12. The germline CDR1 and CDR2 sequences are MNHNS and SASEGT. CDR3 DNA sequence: TGTGCCAGCGCAAACAAACAGGGGATCAACGAGCAGTACTTC. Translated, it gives CASANKQGINEQYF.

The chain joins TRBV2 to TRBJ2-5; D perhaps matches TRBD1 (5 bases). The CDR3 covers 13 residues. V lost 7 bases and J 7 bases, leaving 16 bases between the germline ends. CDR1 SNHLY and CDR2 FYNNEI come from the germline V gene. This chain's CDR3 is CASTSTASRTQYF. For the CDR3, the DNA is TGTGCCAGCACGTCGACAGCCTCAAGGACCCAGTACTTC.

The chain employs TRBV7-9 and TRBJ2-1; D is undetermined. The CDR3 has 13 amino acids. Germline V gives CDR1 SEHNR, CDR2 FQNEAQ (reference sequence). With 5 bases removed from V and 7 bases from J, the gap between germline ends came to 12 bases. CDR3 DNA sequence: TGTGCCAGCAGCACCCTAGTGAATAATGAGCAGTTCTTC. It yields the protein CASSTLVNNEQFF. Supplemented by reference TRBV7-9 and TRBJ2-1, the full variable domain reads DTGVSQNPRHKITKRGQNVTFRCDPISEHNRLYWYRQTLGQGPEFLTYFQNEAQLEKSRLLSDRFSAERPKGSFSTLEIQRTEQGDSAMYLCASSTLVNNEQFFGPGTRLTVL.

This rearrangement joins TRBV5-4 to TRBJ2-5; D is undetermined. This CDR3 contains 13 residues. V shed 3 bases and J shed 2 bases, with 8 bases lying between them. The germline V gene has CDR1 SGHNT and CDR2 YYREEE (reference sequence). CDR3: CASSSELQETQYF. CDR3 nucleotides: TGTGCCAGCAGCTCGGAGCTACAAGAGACCCAGTACTTC.